The 15 T cell receptor beta chains given below trace back to one sample, sequenced in a study of cytomegalovirus exposure and HLA in healthy donors. Sequenced by immunoSEQ multiplex PCR; TCRdb stores in-frame clones only, minus some. The table lists over 85,000 clones, approximately 84% of them singletons. Sequenced: PBMCs. Source of these receptors: a woman between 18 and 30 years old in good health and CMV-seropositive.

The genes are TRBV6-5 and TRBJ2-1, with 9 bases matching TRBD1. The V gene's germline CDR1 is MNHEY and CDR2 SVGAGI. Trimming removed 6 bases from V and 10 bases from J; junction bases left unmatched: 10. The CDR3 spans 14 residues. CDR3 region: CASRDRGGGEEQFF. In DNA form, the CDR3 reads TGTGCCAGCAGGGACAGGGGCGGTGGTGAGGAGCAGTTCTTC.

This rearrangement joins TRBV4-3 to TRBJ2-3; D possibly corresponds to TRBD2 (6 bases). The CDR3 loop spans 17 amino acids. Germline CDR1 LGHNA, CDR2 YSLEER. V shed 2 bases and J shed 1 base, with 16 bases lying between them. This chain's CDR3 is CASSQMYGGSGTDTQYF. The DNA for the CDR3 is TGCGCCAGCAGCCAAATGTACGGGGGAAGTGGCACAGATACGCAGTATTTT.

The J gene is TRBJ2-3, the V gene TRBV9; TRBD2 matches at 14 bases. Germline CDR1 reads SGDLS; CDR2 reads YYNGEE. The CDR3 sequence is 17 residues long. The J segment lost 4 bases and the V segment lost 4 bases, leaving 8 bases of the junction unmatched. Here the CDR3 DNA reads TGTGCCAGCAGCCGTACCTGGACTAGCGGGGGGTCAGATACGCAGTATTTT. Protein sequence: CASSRTWTSGGSDTQYF.

This chain connects TRBV7-9 to TRBJ2-7; 10 bases map to TRBD1. Germline CDR1 is SEHNR and CDR2 is FQNEAQ (reference sequence). Unmatched junction bases numbered 3, after V lost 1 base and J lost 6 bases. The CDR3 loop spans 14 amino acids. The CDR3 DNA follows: TGTGCCAGCAGCTTAGGACAGGGGGCAGGCGAGCAGTACTTC. Translation: CASSLGQGAGEQYF.

The CDR3: CASRRGTVNTGELFF. CDR3 nucleotide sequence: TGTGCCAGCAGACGCGGGACAGTGAACACCGGGGAGCTGTTTTTT. The chain couples TRBV27 to TRBJ2-2, with D possibly being TRBD1 (7 bases). Between the trimmed V and J ends, which lost 6 bases and 1 base, there was a span of 12 bases. This CDR3 is built from 15 residues. Germline V gives CDR1 MNHEY, CDR2 SMNVEV (reference sequence).

This chain links TRBV2 with TRBJ1-3, with 9 bases aligning to TRBD1. Germline CDR1 SNHLY, CDR2 FYNNEI. Losses at the gene ends were 6 bases for V and 4 bases for J; bases not matched to a gene: 13. The CDR3 is 17 amino acids. This CDR3 is CASSPNPGQGKGNTIYF. CDR3 DNA: TGTGCCAGCAGCCCTAACCCGGGACAGGGTAAAGGAAACACCATATATTTT.

The rearrangement links TRBV6-5 to TRBJ1-2; 8 bases align to TRBD1. This CDR3 has 12 residues. Germline V gene sequence: CDR1 MNHEY, CDR2 SVGAGI. V was clipped by 7 bases and J by 8 bases; unmatched bases: 6. The CDR3 DNA sequence: TGTGCCAGCACCCCAGGGGGCGGCGGCTACACCTTC. It codes for CASTPGGGGYTF.

The V call is TRBV10-3, the J call TRBJ1-1; 9 nucleotides line up with TRBD1. V shed 3 bases and J 6 bases; nucleotides not matched to a gene: 5. This CDR3 contains 14 residues. From germline, CDR1 is ENHRY and CDR2 SYGVKD. As DNA, the CDR3 is TGTGCCATCAGTGACGGGACAGGGTTGGCTGAAGCTTTCTTT. Its protein is CAISDGTGLAEAFF.

The chain couples TRBV6-5 to TRBJ2-2; D call uncertain. Germline CDR1 MNHEY, CDR2 SVGAGI. The CDR3 is 12 residues long. V was trimmed by 2 bases and J by 5 bases, leaving 3 bases between them. The CDR3 is CASSYRTGELFF. The CDR3 nucleotides are TGTGCCAGCAGTTACCGGACCGGGGAGCTGTTTTTT.

The chain employs TRBV11-2 and TRBJ2-1; D is possibly TRBD1 (6 bases). Germline values: CDR1 SGHAT, CDR2 FQNNGV. V was pared by 5 bases and J by 9 bases, with 17 bases between. The CDR3 is 14 amino acids. This CDR3 reads CASSPLGTGSEQFF. CDR3 bases: TGTGCCAGCAGCCCCCTAGGCACAGGGAGTGAGCAGTTCTTC.

A single count supports this clone. The rearrangement joins TRBV11-2 to TRBJ2-7; 8 nucleotides line up with TRBD2. The CDR3 extends over 15 amino acids. The germline CDR1 and CDR2 sequences are SGHAT and FQNNGV. Unmatched junction bases numbered 11, after V lost 4 bases and J lost 6 bases. The CDR3 loop reads CASSSQVGGGSEQYF. CDR3 bases: TGTGCCAGCAGCTCCCAAGTCGGGGGGGGCTCCGAGCAGTACTTC.

The chain employs TRBV28 and TRBJ1-2, with D hard to call. Germline V gene data show CDR1 as MDHEN and CDR2 as SYDVKM. Trimming shortened V by 3 bases and J by 7 bases, and 6 bases separated the two germline ends. The CDR3 has 11 amino acids. The DNA for the CDR3 is TGTGCCAGCAGTTTGTACAGTGGCTACACCTTC. Encoded protein: CASSLYSGYTF.

This clone was detected only once. V and J are TRBV7-3 and TRBJ2-1; the D gene is possibly TRBD2 (6 bases). This CDR3 comprises 12 residues. V was clipped by 8 bases and J by 5 bases, with 10 bases between them. Germline V lookup: CDR1 SGHTA, CDR2 FQGTGA. DNA of the CDR3: TGTGCCAGCGGAGGGCAACACAATGAGCAGTTCTTC. Amino acids: CASGGQHNEQFF.

CDR3 coding DNA: TGTGCCAGCTCCTTTGGGGGGACAGGGCACGAGCAGTACTTC. As protein: CASSFGGTGHEQYF. V gene TRBV18 combines with J gene TRBJ2-7; 9 nucleotides line up with TRBD1. Germline CDR1 is KGHSH and CDR2 is LQKENI. CDR3 length equals 14 residues. With V trimmed by 6 bases and J by 5 bases, 8 bases remained unmatched. The whole variable domain, filled in from reference TRBV18 and TRBJ2-7, reads NAGVMQNPRHLVRRRGQEARLRCSPMKGHSHVYWYRQLPEEGLKFMVYLQKENIIDESGMPKERFSAEFPKEGPSILRIQQVVRGDSAAYFCASSFGGTGHEQYFGPGTRLTVT.

J is TRBJ2-7 and V is TRBV11-2, with 9 bases identical to TRBD1. Trimming at V came to 0 bases and at J to 3 bases, leaving 3 bases not matched to a gene. The germline gives CDR1 SGHAT, CDR2 FQNNGV. The CDR3 extends over 15 amino acids. CDR3 amino acids: CASSLDRTGDYEQYF. As DNA, the CDR3 is TGTGCCAGCAGCTTAGACCGGACAGGGGACTACGAGCAGTACTTC. Supplemented by reference TRBV11-2 and TRBJ2-7, the full variable domain reads EAGVAQSPRYKIIEKRQSVAFWCNPISGHATLYWYQQILGQGPKLLIQFQNNGVVDDSQLPKDRFSAERLKGVDSTLKIQPAKLEDSAVYLCASSLDRTGDYEQYFGPGTRLTVT.